The 3 T cell receptor beta chains below were found in one sample sequenced in a study of identifying expanded T cells in peripheral blood. Profiled with immunoSEQ multiplex PCR; TCRdb holds only in-frame clones, not every one. In the table there are about 110,000 clones, 75% to 90% of which are singletons. The source material was blood. The receptor set was obtained from a person aged 18 to 69 in good health.

The chain has TRBV5-1 and TRBJ2-1; 9 nucleotides agree with TRBD2. V was clipped by 4 bases and J by 7 bases; unmatched bases: 9. Germline assignment: CDR1 SGHRS and CDR2 YFSETQ. This CDR3 is built from 15 residues. CDR3: CASSTAGGPGNEQFF. In DNA form, the CDR3 reads TGCGCCAGCAGCACGGCGGGGGGGCCTGGGAATGAGCAGTTCTTC. Supplemented by reference TRBV5-1 and TRBJ2-1, the full variable domain reads KAGVTQTPRYLIKTRGQQVTLSCSPISGHRSVSWYQQTPGQGLQFLFEYFSETQRNKGNFPGRFSGRQFSNSRSEMNVSTLELGDSALYLCASSTAGGPGNEQFFGPGTRLTVL.

The chain carries TRBV5-6 and TRBJ1-1, with D possibly matching TRBD1 (5 bases). The CDR3 loop spans 15 amino acids. The V end lost 1 base, the J end lost 0 bases, and 10 bases lay between the germline ends. Looked up from germline, CDR1 is SGHDT and CDR2 is YYEEEE. The CDR3 loop reads CASSLQGGMNTEAFF. CDR3 coding DNA: TGTGCCAGCAGCTTGCAGGGCGGAATGAACACTGAAGCTTTCTTT.

This rearrangement joins TRBV11-2 to TRBJ2-5, with a tentative D call TRBD2 (6 bases). Trimming stripped 1 base from V and 4 bases from J, with 10 bases between. This CDR3 is 14 amino acids long. CDR1 is SGHAT, CDR2 FQNNGV, per germline. The CDR3 DNA reads as TGTGCCAGCAGCTTAGGACTAGTCCCAGAGACCCAGTACTTC. This gives the protein CASSLGLVPETQYF.